What follows are 12 T cell receptor beta chains derived from one specimen sequenced in a study of cytomegalovirus exposure and HLA in healthy donors. The method was immunoSEQ multiplex PCR; TCRdb's version includes in-frame clones alone and lacks a portion of them. The table shows 180,000 or so clones, with roughly nine tenths occurring only once. Specimen: PBMCs. Receptors were obtained from a man aged 25-40 years in good health and CMV-seropositive.

The CDR3 DNA reads TGTGCCAGCAGCGTAACGGGACAAGCTGGCGAAGCTTTCTTT. It encodes CASSVTGQAGEAFF. The chain carries TRBV9 and TRBJ1-1; maybe TRBD1 (6 bases). Germline lookup yields CDR1 SGDLS and CDR2 YYNGEE. This CDR3 region has 14 residues. Trimming stripped 1 base from V and 8 bases from J, with 15 bases between.

This clone appeared once. The V and J genes are TRBV7-3 and TRBJ2-7, with 12 bases identical to TRBD1. The ends lost 8 bases at V and 6 bases at J; junction bases unmatched: 11. CDR3 size: 15 residues. Germline CDR1 and CDR2: SGHTA and FQGTGA. The chain's CDR3 is CASQVPGTGGCEQYF. CDR3 in DNA: TGTGCCAGCCAGGTTCCCGGGACAGGGGGCTGCGAGCAGTACTTC.

The chain links TRBV9 to TRBJ2-5; D may be TRBD1 or TRBD2 (6 bases each). The ends were cut back, 0 bases at V and 5 bases at J, with 14 bases in the middle. The germline V gene encodes CDR1 SGDLS and CDR2 YYNGEE. The CDR3 has 15 residues. CDR3 DNA sequence: TGTGCCAGCAGCGTAGAAGGGGGGCGCGGGGAGACCCAGTACTTC. This translates into CASSVEGGRGETQYF.

The CDR3 coding sequence is TGCGCCAGCAGCGACGCCGGGACAGGCCACTACGAGCAGTACTTC. Translated, it gives CASSDAGTGHYEQYF. The chain combines TRBV4-3 with TRBJ2-7, with 8 bases aligning to TRBD1. The CDR3 consists of 15 residues. Germline lookup yields CDR1 LGHNA and CDR2 YSLEER. V was pared by 5 bases and J by 3 bases, with 9 bases of the junction left unmatched.

V gene TRBV27 combines with J gene TRBJ2-1; D is unclear. Trimming stripped 6 bases from V and 7 bases from J, with 7 bases between. The CDR3 runs 11 residues. The germline CDR1 and CDR2 sequences are MNHEY and SMNVEV (reference sequence). This chain's CDR3 is CASRGWNEQFF. The CDR3 DNA sequence: TGTGCCAGCAGAGGGTGGAATGAGCAGTTCTTC.

The chain has TRBV7-2 and TRBJ2-7; 7 bases are shared with TRBD1. The CDR3 sequence is 14 residues long. CDR1 is SGHTA, CDR2 FQGNSA, per germline. The trim removed 4 bases at V and 3 bases at J, leaving 6 bases unmatched. In DNA, the CDR3 is TGTGCCAGCAGCTATGACAACAGGGGCTACGAGCAGTACTTC. Residues: CASSYDNRGYEQYF. The full variable domain, its missing parts supplied by reference TRBV7-2 and TRBJ2-7, is GAGVSQSPSNKVTEKGKDVELRCDPISGHTALYWYRQSLGQGLEFLIYFQGNSAPDKSGLPSDRFSAERTGGSVSTLTIQRTQQEDSAVYLCASSYDNRGYEQYFGPGTRLTVT.

The V call is TRBV5-1, the J call TRBJ2-3, with D uncertain. Trimming removed 4 bases from V and 2 bases from J, with 5 bases in between. This CDR3 is 12 amino acids long. CDR1 is SGHRS and CDR2 is YFSETQ in the germline V gene. The CDR3 here is CASSVDTDTQYF. The DNA for the CDR3 is TGCGCCAGCAGCGTAGACACAGATACGCAGTATTTT.

The rearrangement links TRBV9 to TRBJ2-5, with D uncertain. The CDR3 length is 14 residues. V was pared by 0 bases and J by 2 bases, with 8 bases between. In germline, CDR1 is SGDLS, CDR2 YYNGEE. The CDR3 DNA reads as TGTGCCAGCAGCGTAGGTCGAGGACAAGAGACCCAGTACTTC. This codes for CASSVGRGQETQYF.

This clone was recorded a few times. V is TRBV18 and J is TRBJ2-7; D possibly corresponds to TRBD1 (6 bases). V dropped 1 base and J dropped 5 bases, with 15 bases sitting between them. Germline V gives CDR1 KGHSH, CDR2 LQKENI. The CDR3 sequence is 15 residues long. CDR3 DNA: TGTGCCAGCTCACCACTTGACAGGTCGAATGACGAGCAGTACTTC. Translating it yields CASSPLDRSNDEQYF.

This clone was observed once. The chain links TRBV27 to TRBJ1-1; D perhaps matches TRBD1 (5 bases). CDR3 length: 13 amino acids. The germline V gene encodes CDR1 MNHEY and CDR2 SMNVEV (reference sequence). Trimming cost V 0 bases and J 6 bases, with 8 bases left between them. The CDR3, as DNA: TGTGCCAGCAGTTTATCAGGGGTCGCTGAAGCTTTCTTT. Residues: CASSLSGVAEAFF.

This sequence joins TRBV29-1 and TRBJ2-6; no clear D. Germline V gene lookup returns CDR1 SQVTM and CDR2 ANQGSEA. The germline V and J ends were trimmed by 4 bases and 1 base, with 8 bases remaining between them. The length of the CDR3 is 14 residues. The CDR3 loop reads CSVAWGSGANVLTF. DNA of the CDR3: TGCAGCGTTGCTTGGGGATCTGGGGCCAACGTCCTGACTTTC.

The sample holds one count of this clone. V is TRBV7-3 and J is TRBJ2-3; no firm D call. The V and J ends lost 4 bases and 4 bases respectively, with 3 bases between them. The length of the CDR3 is 11 residues. Germline CDR1 is SGHTA and CDR2 is FQGTGA. CDR3 protein: CASSSSDTQYF. CDR3 DNA sequence: TGTGCCAGCAGCTCGTCAGATACGCAGTATTTT.